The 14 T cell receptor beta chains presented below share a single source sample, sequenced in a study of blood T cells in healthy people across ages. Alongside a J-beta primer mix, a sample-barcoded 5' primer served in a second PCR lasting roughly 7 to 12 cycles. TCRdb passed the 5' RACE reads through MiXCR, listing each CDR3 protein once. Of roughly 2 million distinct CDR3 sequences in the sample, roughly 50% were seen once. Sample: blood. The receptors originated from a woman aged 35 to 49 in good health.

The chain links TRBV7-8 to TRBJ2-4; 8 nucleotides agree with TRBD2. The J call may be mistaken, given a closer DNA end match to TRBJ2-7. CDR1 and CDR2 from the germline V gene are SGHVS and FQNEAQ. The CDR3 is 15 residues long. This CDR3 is CASSLESSGGHEQYF. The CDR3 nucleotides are TGTGCCAGCAGCTTAGAGTCCAGCGGGGGCCACGAGCAGTACTTC.

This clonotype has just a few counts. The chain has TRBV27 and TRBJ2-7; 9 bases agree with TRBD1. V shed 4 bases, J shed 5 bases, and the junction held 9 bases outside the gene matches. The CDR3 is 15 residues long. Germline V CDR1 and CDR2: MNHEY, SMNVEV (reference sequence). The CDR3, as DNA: TGTGCCAGCAGTTCCGGTGGGACAGGGTGGAACGAGCAGTACTTC. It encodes CASSSGGTGWNEQYF.

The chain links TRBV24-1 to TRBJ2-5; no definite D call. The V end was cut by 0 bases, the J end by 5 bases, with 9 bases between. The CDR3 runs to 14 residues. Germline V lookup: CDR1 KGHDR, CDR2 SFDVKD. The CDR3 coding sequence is TGTGCCACCAGTGATTTGACCGGGCCGGAGACCCAGTACTTC. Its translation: CATSDLTGPETQYF.

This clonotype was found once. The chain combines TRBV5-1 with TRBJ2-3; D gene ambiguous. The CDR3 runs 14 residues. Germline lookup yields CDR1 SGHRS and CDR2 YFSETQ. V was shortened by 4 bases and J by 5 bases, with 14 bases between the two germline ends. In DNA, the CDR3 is TGCGCCAGCAGCCCGGACGGTTTCGGAGATACGCAGTATTTT. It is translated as CASSPDGFGDTQYF.

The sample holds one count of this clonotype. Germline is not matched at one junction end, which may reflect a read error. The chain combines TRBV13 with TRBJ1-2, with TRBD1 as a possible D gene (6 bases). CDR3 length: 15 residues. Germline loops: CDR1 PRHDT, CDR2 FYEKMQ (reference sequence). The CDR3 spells CASGFGQHENYGYTF. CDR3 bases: TGTGCCAGCGGCTTTGGACAGCATGAAAACTATGGCTACACCTTC.

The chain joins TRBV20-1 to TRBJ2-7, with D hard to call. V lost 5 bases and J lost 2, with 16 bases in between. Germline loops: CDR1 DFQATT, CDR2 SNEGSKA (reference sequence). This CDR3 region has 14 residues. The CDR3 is CSAPPHLGAYEQYF. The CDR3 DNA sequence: TGCAGTGCTCCTCCACACCTCGGTGCCTACGAGCAGTACTTC.

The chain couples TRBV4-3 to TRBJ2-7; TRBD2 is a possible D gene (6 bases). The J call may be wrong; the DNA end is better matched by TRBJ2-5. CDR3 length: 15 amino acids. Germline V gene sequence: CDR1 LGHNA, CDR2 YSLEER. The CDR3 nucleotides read TGCGCCAGCAGCCCCACGGCGGGGATGGGGGAGACCCAGTACTTC. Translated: CASSPTAGMGETQYF.

Here the CDR3 DNA reads TGTGCCAGCAGTCGGTACCCCAAACAGCCCCAGCATTTT. Its translation is CASSRYPKQPQHF. This chain links TRBV28 with TRBJ1-5; D remains ambiguous. Trimming left V 5 bases short and J 7 bases short, with 12 bases between. The CDR3 contains 13 residues. Germline V gene lookup returns CDR1 MDHEN and CDR2 SYDVKM.

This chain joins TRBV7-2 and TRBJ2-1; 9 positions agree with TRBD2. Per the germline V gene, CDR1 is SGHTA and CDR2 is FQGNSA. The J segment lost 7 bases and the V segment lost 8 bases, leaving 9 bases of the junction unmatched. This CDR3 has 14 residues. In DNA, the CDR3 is TGTGCCAGCCAACGGGCTAGCGGGGTTAATGAGCAGTTCTTC. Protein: CASQRASGVNEQFF. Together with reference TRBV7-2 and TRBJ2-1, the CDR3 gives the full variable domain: GAGVSQSPSNKVTEKGKDVELRCDPISGHTALYWYRQSLGQGLEFLIYFQGNSAPDKSGLPSDRFSAERTGGSVSTLTIQRTQQEDSAVYLCASQRASGVNEQFFGPGTRLTVL.

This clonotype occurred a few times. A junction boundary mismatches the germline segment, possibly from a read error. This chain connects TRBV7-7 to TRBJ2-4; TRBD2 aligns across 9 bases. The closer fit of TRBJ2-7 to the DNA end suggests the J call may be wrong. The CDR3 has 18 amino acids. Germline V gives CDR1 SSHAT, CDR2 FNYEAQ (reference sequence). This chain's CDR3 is CASSLAPFPASGAYEQYF. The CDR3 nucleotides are TGTGCTAGCAGCTTAGCCCCTTTCCCAGCTAGCGGGGCCTACGAGCAGTACTTC.

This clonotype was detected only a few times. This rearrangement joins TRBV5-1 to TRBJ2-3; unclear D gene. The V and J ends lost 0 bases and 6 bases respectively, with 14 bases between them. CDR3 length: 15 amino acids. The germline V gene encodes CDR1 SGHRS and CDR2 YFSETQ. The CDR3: CASSLVGQFKDTQYF. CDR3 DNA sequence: TGCGCCAGCAGCTTGGTAGGGCAGTTCAAGGATACGCAGTATTTT.

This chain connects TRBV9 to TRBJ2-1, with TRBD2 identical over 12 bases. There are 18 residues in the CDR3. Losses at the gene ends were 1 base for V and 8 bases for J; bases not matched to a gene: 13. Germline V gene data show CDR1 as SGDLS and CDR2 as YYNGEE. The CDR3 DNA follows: TGTGCCAGCAGCGTACAGACTCCGACTAGCGGGGGCCGGGATGAGCAGTTCTTC. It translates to CASSVQTPTSGGRDEQFF.

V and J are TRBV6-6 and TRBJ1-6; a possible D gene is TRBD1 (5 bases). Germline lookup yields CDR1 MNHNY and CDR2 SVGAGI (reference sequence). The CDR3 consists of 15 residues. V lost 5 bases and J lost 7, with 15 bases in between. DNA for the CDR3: TGTGCCAGCAGTAACCTGGACACGGAGAATTCACCCCTCCACTTT. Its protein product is CASSNLDTENSPLHF.

As DNA, the CDR3 is TGTGCCAGCAGTTACTCGATGCTCCTCCAAGAGACCCAGTACTTC. Translating gives CASSYSMLLQETQYF. The chain joins TRBV6-5 to TRBJ2-5; D is undetermined. CDR1 is MNHEY, CDR2 SVGAGI, per germline. The length of the CDR3 is 15 residues. With 0 bases removed from V and 1 base from J, the gap between germline ends came to 9 bases.